This TCR beta chain derives from a study of graft-versus-host responses after intestinal transplantation. Findings and limits, study-wide: The recipient marrow held GvH clones, and some of them showed up first in ileum or blood. Allografts of one patient group, those with graft-donor T cell macrochimerism, had high graft-versus-host to host-versus-graft clonal ratios.

Per germline, CDR1 MNHEY and CDR2 SVGAGI. This CDR3 contains 15 residues. V was shortened by 8 bases and J by 1 base, with 16 bases between the two germline ends. Turning to this clone: Its target is not known.

The assay was immunoSEQ multiplex PCR, and TCRdb's table has in-frame clones only and misses some. The sample shows about 90,000 clones, about nine tenths of them seen only once. The chain is built from TRBV6-5 and TRBJ2-3; D possibly corresponds to TRBD2 (6 bases). The source of this sequence is a human donor who was the organ donor for an intestinal transplant. The material was unstimulated CD4+ T cells sorted from spleen or lymph node cells, obtained before transplant. The CDR3 DNA reads as TGTGCCAGCCACGCGCGGGGCCTTGGCACAGATACGCAGTATTTT. It is translated as CASHARGLGTDTQYF.